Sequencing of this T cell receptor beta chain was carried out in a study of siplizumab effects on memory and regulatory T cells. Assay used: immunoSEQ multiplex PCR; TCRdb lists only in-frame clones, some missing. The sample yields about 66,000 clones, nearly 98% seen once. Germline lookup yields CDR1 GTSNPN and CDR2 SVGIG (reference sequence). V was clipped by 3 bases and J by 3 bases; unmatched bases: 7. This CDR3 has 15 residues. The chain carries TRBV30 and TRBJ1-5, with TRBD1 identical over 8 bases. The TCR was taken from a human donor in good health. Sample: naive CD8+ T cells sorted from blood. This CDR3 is CAWRHPGQDNQPQHF. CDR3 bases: TGTGCCTGGAGGCACCCGGGACAGGACAATCAGCCCCAGCATTTT.